The clone carrying this TCR beta chain was observed once. V lost 4 bases, J lost 4 bases, and 10 bases lay in between. The CDR3 length is 13 residues. Germline V CDR1 and CDR2: SGHAT, FQNNGV. The assay was immunoSEQ multiplex PCR, and TCRdb's table has in-frame clones only and misses some. Of 91,000 or so clones listed, about four fifths are singletons. These data are taken from a study of blood T cell repertoires in COVID-19. The sample was peripheral blood. This TCR was sampled from a man aged 45 to 65 with active or convalescent COVID-19. The V and J genes are TRBV11-2 and TRBJ1-1; TRBD1 is a possible D gene (6 bases). The CDR3 coding sequence is TGTGCCAGCAGCTCGACAGGTTCCACTGAAGCTTTCTTT. Protein sequence: CASSSTGSTEAFF.